What follows are 21 T cell receptor beta chains derived from one specimen sequenced in a study of blood T cells in healthy people across ages. The use of a sample-barcoded 5' primer and a J-beta primer mix characterized a second PCR of 7 to 11 cycles. One entry per CDR3 protein, called by TCRdb with MiXCR from the 5' RACE reads. The table lists roughly 550,000 distinct CDR3 sequences, 24% of them singletons. These data were also reused for a study on T cells of mothers and their children.

The sample was blood. Receptors were obtained from a boy aged 5-17 years in good health.

The chain has TRBV29-1 and TRBJ2-6; weak D call: TRBD1 (6 bases). V lost 0 bases to trimming and J lost 2 bases, with 8 bases between them. This CDR3 is 15 amino acids long. The germline V gene encodes CDR1 SQVTM and CDR2 ANQGSEA. The chain's CDR3 is CSVEDGGAGANVLTF. For the CDR3, the DNA is TGCAGCGTTGAAGATGGGGGCGCTGGGGCCAACGTCCTGACTTTC.

A few counts support this clonotype. The chain has TRBV6-5 and TRBJ1-1; 9 nucleotides agree with TRBD1. Germline V lookup: CDR1 MNHEY, CDR2 SVGAGI. Trimming removed 2 bases from V and 5 bases from J; junction bases left unmatched: 3. CDR3 length equals 14 residues. The CDR3 sequence is CASSYRQGGTEAFF. For the CDR3, the DNA is TGTGCCAGCAGTTACCGACAGGGGGGAACTGAAGCTTTCTTT.

The chain is built from TRBV18 and TRBJ2-1; TRBD2 aligns across 14 bases. The J call is in doubt because the DNA end fits TRBJ2-7 better. The CDR3 has 17 residues. Germline CDR1 KGHSH, CDR2 LQKENI. For the CDR3, the DNA is TGTGCCAGCTCGCCGATCGGACTAGCGGGAGGCACCTACGAGCAGTACTTC. It specifies CASSPIGLAGGTYEQYF.

The chain links TRBV20-1 to TRBJ2-1, with 11 bases that match TRBD2. Germline values: CDR1 DFQATT, CDR2 SNEGSKA (reference sequence). Losses at the gene ends were 3 bases for V and 1 base for J; bases not matched to a gene: 8. This CDR3 region has 17 residues. Here the CDR3 DNA reads TGCAGTGCTAGCCATAGCGGGAGGGCCTTTTCCTACAATGAGCAGTTCTTC. Its translation is CSASHSGRAFSYNEQFF.

This clonotype appeared a few times. The chain joins TRBV28 to TRBJ1-5, with D maybe TRBD1 (5 bases). V was cut by 6 bases and J by 1 base, with 13 bases left in between. Germline V lookup: CDR1 MDHEN, CDR2 SYDVKM. This CDR3 spans 15 amino acids. CDR3 protein: CASRLQGSSNQPQHF. In DNA, the CDR3 is TGTGCCAGCAGGTTGCAGGGTTCCAGCAATCAGCCCCAGCATTTT.

This clonotype has a count of ten or more. At one end, the junction sequence differs from germline, possibly due to a read error. The rearrangement joins TRBV3-1 to TRBJ2-2; D not resolved. Looked up from germline, CDR1 is LGHDT and CDR2 is YNNKEL (reference sequence). CDR3 length: 13 residues. This chain's CDR3 is CASSQGNTGELFF. The CDR3 DNA reads TGTGCCAGCAGTCAAGGAAACACCGGGGAGCTGTTTTTT.

The table lists this clonotype with a count of one. The missing conserved phenylalanine or tryptophan at the end of this CDR3 makes a read error likely. V usage is TRBV6-5 and J usage is TRBJ2-2; D is unclear. The germline V gene has CDR1 MNHEY and CDR2 SVGAGI. Trimming cost V 7 bases and J 1 base, with 4 bases left between them. The length of the CDR3 is 12 residues. For the CDR3, the DNA is TGTGCCAGCAAACGGAACACCGGGGAGCTGTTTTTA. Protein: CASKRNTGELFL.

The CDR3 coding sequence is TGTGCCAGCAGTACCGCGGGAGAGCAGTACTTC. Amino acids: CASSTAGEQYF. The V call is TRBV28, the J call TRBJ2-5, with 7 nucleotides matching TRBD2. Germline CDR1 is MDHEN and CDR2 is SYDVKM. V was pared by 5 bases and J by 11 bases, with 5 bases of the junction left unmatched. The CDR3 extends over 11 amino acids. Filled out from reference TRBV28 and TRBJ2-5, the complete variable domain reads DVKVTQSSRYLVKRTGEKVFLECVQDMDHENMFWYRQDPGLGLRLIYFSYDVKMKEKGDIPEGYSVSREKKERFSLILESASTNQTSMYLCASSTAGEQYFGPGTRLLVL.

The gene calls are TRBV4-1 and TRBJ2-7; D might be TRBD2 (6 bases). V was pared by 1 base and J by 4 bases, with 14 bases between. The germline CDR1 and CDR2 sequences are MGHRA and YSYEKL. The CDR3 is made up of 15 amino acids. The CDR3 DNA reads TGCGCCAGCAGCCAAGGTATAGGCAGCGGGTACGAGCAGTACTTC. The encoded protein is CASSQGIGSGYEQYF.

The V and J genes are TRBV7-2 and TRBJ2-5; D gene unclear. The V end was cut by 5 bases, the J end by 4 bases, with 11 bases between. Germline V CDR1 and CDR2: SGHTA, FQGNSA. The CDR3 loop spans 13 amino acids. The CDR3 protein is CASSPVSAETQYF. The DNA of the CDR3 is TGTGCCAGCAGCCCTGTTTCGGCAGAGACCCAGTACTTC.

This clonotype was seen only a few times. This chain joins TRBV5-6 and TRBJ2-5, with TRBD2 matching over 12 bases. V shed 9 bases, J shed 2 bases, and the junction held 11 bases outside the gene matches. Germline values: CDR1 SGHDT, CDR2 YYEEEE. This CDR3 has 16 amino acids. The CDR3 reads CATQTSGGFNQETQYF. DNA for the CDR3: TGTGCCACGCAGACTAGCGGGGGATTTAATCAAGAGACCCAGTACTTC. Together with reference TRBV5-6 and TRBJ2-5, the CDR3 gives the full variable domain: DAGVTQSPTHLIKTRGQQVTLRCSPKSGHDTVSWYQQALGQGPQFIFQYYEEEERQRGNFPDRFSGHQFPNYSSELNVNALLLGDSALYLCATQTSGGFNQETQYFGPGTRLLVL.

The V call is TRBV29-1, the J call TRBJ1-1; D gene unclear. Between the trimmed V and J ends, which lost 6 bases and 1 base, there was a span of 12 bases. Germline V gives CDR1 SQVTM, CDR2 ANQGSEA. CDR3 length: 13 residues. The CDR3 region is CSVAGVENTEAFF. CDR3 coding DNA: TGCAGCGTGGCCGGGGTAGAGAACACTGAAGCTTTCTTT.

This clonotype was observed a few times. The J gene is TRBJ1-1, the V gene TRBV20-1, with D perhaps TRBD1 (5 bases). Germline CDR1 is DFQATT and CDR2 is SNEGSKA (reference sequence). This CDR3 region has 12 residues. V lost 3 bases and J 7 bases, leaving 12 bases between the germline ends. The CDR3 DNA reads as TGCAGTGCTAGGGCCGGGGACGGTGAAGCTTTCTTT. Its protein is CSARAGDGEAFF.

This clonotype occurred a few times. This chain joins TRBV7-8 and TRBJ2-5; no reliable D call. Trimming shortened V by 7 bases and J by 3 bases, and 12 bases separated the two germline ends. CDR1 and CDR2 (germline): SGHVS, FQNEAQ. The CDR3 is 13 residues long. CDR3 protein: CASTSRVEETQYF. The CDR3 DNA follows: TGTGCCAGCACCTCCCGGGTGGAAGAGACCCAGTACTTC. The full variable domain, its missing parts supplied by reference TRBV7-8 and TRBJ2-5, is GAGVSQSPRYKVAKRGQDVALRCDPISGHVSLFWYQQALGQGPEFLTYFQNEAQLDKSGLPSDRFFAERPEGSVSTLKIQRTQQEDSAVYLCASTSRVEETQYFGPGTRLLVL.

The genes are TRBV12-3 or TRBV12-4 and TRBJ2-7; TRBD1 might be the D (6 bases). The V end was cut by 4 bases, the J end by 11 bases, with 15 bases between. The CDR3 has 12 amino acids. CDR3: CASSYTGSVEYF. CDR3 in DNA: TGTGCCAGCAGTTATACAGGGAGCGTAGAGTACTTC.

This clonotype has at least ten counts. V is TRBV5-6 and J is TRBJ2-4; D could derive from TRBD1 or TRBD2 (5 bases each). Germline V gene sequence: CDR1 SGHDT, CDR2 YYEEEE. This CDR3 has 15 residues. Trimming pared 4 bases from V and 0 bases from J, leaving 11 bases between. CDR3 region: CASSPTGTAKNIQYF. DNA for the CDR3: TGTGCCAGCAGCCCAACCGGGACAGCCAAAAACATTCAGTACTTC.

This clonotype was counted a few times. CDR3 nucleotide sequence: TGTGCCAGCAGCCCCACAGTTGGCTATGGCTACACCTTC. Translating it yields CASSPTVGYGYTF. The rearrangement joins TRBV12-3 or TRBV12-4 to TRBJ1-2, with D unresolved. This CDR3 comprises 13 residues. The V gene lost 6 bases and the J gene lost 4 bases, with 12 bases spanning the gap.

The CDR3 DNA sequence: TGTGCCAGCAGCCCCCAGACAGGGGGCACAGATACGCAGTATTTT. This sequence encodes CASSPQTGGTDTQYF. The chain joins TRBV7-2 to TRBJ2-3; 8 nucleotides agree with TRBD1. The CDR3 covers 15 residues. The germline gives CDR1 SGHTA, CDR2 FQGNSA. The J segment lost 1 base and the V segment lost 5 bases, leaving 5 bases of the junction unmatched.

By share, this clonotype ranks as medium-sized. CDR3 bases: TGTGCCAGCAGTTCCACGGGGGGAGGTGGGGCCAACGTCCTGACTTTC. It is translated as CASSSTGGGGANVLTF. The rearrangement links TRBV28 to TRBJ2-6; 7 bases match TRBD2. Germline V gene data show CDR1 as MDHEN and CDR2 as SYDVKM. The CDR3 contains 16 residues. The trim removed 4 bases at V and 3 bases at J, leaving 6 bases unmatched. Full variable domain (missing parts from reference TRBV28 and TRBJ2-6): DVKVTQSSRYLVKRTGEKVFLECVQDMDHENMFWYRQDPGLGLRLIYFSYDVKMKEKGDIPEGYSVSREKKERFSLILESASTNQTSMYLCASSSTGGGGANVLTFGAGSRLTVL.

The chain recombines TRBV7-2 with TRBJ2-5, with D perhaps assigned TRBD1 or TRBD2 (5 bases each). The germline CDR1 and CDR2 sequences are SGHTA and FQGNSA. V gave up 1 base and J gave up 0 bases, with 12 bases separating them. CDR3 length equals 16 residues. In DNA, the CDR3 is TGTGCCAGCAGCTTAGGGCAGGGCGGGTACCAAGAGACCCAGTACTTC. The encoded protein is CASSLGQGGYQETQYF.

This chain joins TRBV27 and TRBJ2-5; possible D gene TRBD1, 5 bases. The tail of the sequence fits TRBJ2-7 better, so the J call may be wrong. The CDR3 totals 15 residues. From germline, CDR1 is MNHEY and CDR2 SMNVEV (reference sequence). DNA of the CDR3: TGTGCCAGCAGTTTGGGTCGGACAAGCTCCTACGAGCAGTACTTC. Amino acid sequence: CASSLGRTSSYEQYF.